A selection of T cell receptor beta chains follows, all from one sample in a study of T cell responses to AZD1222 COVID-19 vaccine. TCRdb's copy holds only in-frame clones and misses some; the assay was immunoSEQ multiplex PCR. Among around 150,000 clones, 90% to 95% were seen once, and the ten largest hold 4.5% to 6.5%. Source: peripheral blood, taken on day 0 of AZD1222 vaccination. The source is an adult in good health. Both conserved end residues are part of each CDR3. D genes are given only for firm matches. Part of the rows lack a size; the others show once, few, many or a class for expanded clones.

abundance | d_gene | j_gene | v_gene | CDR3aa | CDR3nt
once | NA | TRBJ2-2 | TRBV7-2 | CASSLMRSGTGELFF | TGTGCCAGCAGCCTCATGAGGAGTGGCACCGGGGAGCTGTTTTTT
NA | NA | TRBJ2-2 | TRBV25-1 | CASSDDQGYTNTGELFF | TGTGCCAGCAGTGACGACCAGGGCTACACGAACACCGGGGAGCTGTTTTTT
once | NA | TRBJ1-3 | TRBV7-2 | CASSLGNSGNTIYF | TGTGCCAGCAGCTTAGGGAACTCTGGAAACACCATATATTTT
NA | TRBD1 | TRBJ2-4 | TRBV27 | CASSSSRDRGRNIQYF | TGTGCCAGCAGTTCATCCCGGGACAGGGGGCGAAACATTCAGTACTTC
NA | NA | TRBJ2-7 | TRBV7-2 | CASSSPQGLFRSRYEQYF | TGTGCCAGCAGCTCCCCGCAGGGACTGTTCCGTTCTCGCTACGAGCAGTACTTC
NA | NA | TRBJ2-1 | TRBV7-3 | CASSANYNEQFF | TGTGCCAGCAGCGCAAACTACAATGAGCAGTTCTTC
once | NA | TRBJ1-4 | TRBV18 | CASSWTEEEKLFF | TGTGCCAGCTCATGGACGGAAGAGGAAAAACTGTTTTTT
NA | NA | TRBJ2-2 | TRBV7-9 | CARGRTGLGDTGELFF | TGTGCCCGGGGGAGGACAGGCCTAGGGGACACCGGGGAGCTGTTTTTT
NA | TRBD2 | TRBJ2-1 | TRBV19 | CASTDTSGSYNEQFF | TGTGCCAGTACCGATACTAGCGGGAGTTACAATGAGCAGTTCTTC
NA | TRBD1 | TRBJ2-1 | TRBV5-1 | CASSSGQTFNEQFF | TGCGCCAGCAGCTCGGGACAGACCTTCAATGAGCAGTTCTTC
NA | NA | TRBJ2-7 | TRBV9 | CASSAGSEQYF | TGTGCCAGCAGCGCCGGGTCCGAGCAGTACTTC
once | NA | TRBJ1-2 | TRBV12-3/TRBV12-4 | CASSRGTKAYTF | TGTGCCAGCAGTAGGGGGACAAAAGCCTACACCTTC
NA | NA | TRBJ1-1 | TRBV25-1 | CASSEFGQNTEAFF | TGTGCCAGCAGTGAATTCGGACAAAACACTGAAGCTTTCTTT
NA | NA | TRBJ2-2 | TRBV18 | CASSPVASPLDTGELFF | TGTGCCAGCTCACCAGTGGCTAGCCCCCTGGACACCGGGGAGCTGTTTTTT
NA | NA | TRBJ1-3 | TRBV5-1 | CASSGGGNTIYF | TGCGCCAGCTCAGGTGGAGGAAACACCATATATTTT
NA | NA | TRBJ1-2 | TRBV6-6 | CASSSYGYTF | TGTGCCAGCTCAAGCTATGGCTACACCTTC
NA | NA | TRBJ2-3 | TRBV7-9 | CASSLGLLGDPQYF | TGTGCCAGCAGCTTAGGACTCCTCGGGGACCCGCAGTATTTT
NA | NA | TRBJ2-1 | TRBV5-1 | CASSTSPTYNEQFF | TGCGCCAGCAGTACGAGTCCTACATACAATGAGCAGTTCTTC
NA | TRBD1 | TRBJ1-1 | TRBV27 | CASSRTGGGTEAFF | TGTGCCAGCAGTAGGACAGGGGGTGGCACTGAAGCTTTCTTT
once | TRBD1 | TRBJ1-5 | TRBV5-5 | CASSFWTGNNQPQHF | TGTGCCAGCAGCTTTTGGACAGGGAATAATCAGCCCCAGCATTTT
NA | TRBD1 | TRBJ1-2 | TRBV27 | CASSPQGAQNYGYTF | TGTGCCAGCAGCCCTCAGGGGGCGCAGAACTATGGCTACACCTTC
once | NA | TRBJ2-4 | TRBV7-2 | CASSLESSAKNIQYF | TGTGCCAGCAGCTTAGAGTCATCAGCCAAAAACATTCAGTACTTC
NA | TRBD1 | TRBJ2-1 | TRBV2 | CASSEQGASYNEQFF | TGTGCCAGCAGTGAGCAGGGGGCCTCCTACAATGAGCAGTTCTTC
NA | NA | TRBJ1-4 | TRBV10-3 | CATRDENNEKLFF | TGTGCCACCCGGGACGAGAATAATGAAAAACTGTTTTTT
few | NA | TRBJ2-1 | TRBV6-5 | CASSHNNEQFF | TGTGCCAGCAGCCACAACAATGAGCAGTTCTTC
NA | NA | TRBJ2-5 | TRBV11-2 | CASSLELRVYTQETQYF | TGTGCCAGCAGCTTAGAACTACGCGTTTACACTCAAGAGACCCAGTACTTC
NA | NA | TRBJ1-4 | TRBV19 | CASSPRNEKLFF | TGTGCCAGTAGTCCTCGAAATGAAAAACTGTTTTTT
NA | TRBD1 | TRBJ2-2 | TRBV24-1 | CATLDRAGTGELFF | TGTGCCACCCTGGACAGGGCTGGCACCGGGGAGCTGTTTTTT
NA | TRBD1 | TRBJ1-1 | TRBV28 | CAGQGAKGTEAFF | TGTGCCGGACAGGGGGCGAAAGGCACTGAAGCTTTCTTT
NA | NA | TRBJ2-7 | TRBV27 | CASSLRPYSYEQYF | TGTGCCAGCAGTTTACGCCCCTACTCCTACGAGCAGTACTTC
NA | TRBD1 | TRBJ2-3 | TRBV7-9 | CASSGRDRELSDTQYF | TGTGCCAGCAGCGGTAGGGACAGGGAGTTATCAGATACGCAGTATTTT
NA | NA | TRBJ2-5 | TRBV5-1 | CASSFPQETQYF | TGCGCCAGCAGCTTCCCCCAAGAGACCCAGTACTTC
few | NA | TRBJ2-1 | TRBV6-6 | CASSWEGASYNEQFF | TGTGCCAGCAGTTGGGAGGGGGCGTCCTACAATGAGCAGTTCTTC
NA | NA | TRBJ2-5 | TRBV28 | CASSYTPTQGSQETQYF | TGTGCCAGCAGTTACACGCCTACACAGGGTTCCCAAGAGACCCAGTACTTC
NA | NA | TRBJ1-1 | TRBV5-1 | CASSLPGPPNTEAFF | TGCGCCAGCAGCTTGCCAGGGCCCCCGAACACTGAAGCTTTCTTT
NA | TRBD1 | TRBJ1-3 | TRBV18 | CASSPTAGTGKNTIYF | TGTGCCAGCTCACCAACCGCCGGGACAGGGAAAAACACCATATATTTT
NA | NA | TRBJ2-7 | TRBV9 | CASSPTGRYEQYF | TGTGCCAGCAGCCCGACAGGGAGGTACGAGCAGTACTTC
NA | NA | TRBJ1-1 | TRBV27 | CASSLSRGNTEAFF | TGTGCCAGCAGTTTATCTCGCGGTAACACTGAAGCTTTCTTT
NA | NA | TRBJ1-3 | TRBV5-1 | CASSLSPGNTIYF | TGCGCCAGCAGCCTCTCGCCTGGAAACACCATATATTTT
NA | TRBD2 | TRBJ2-1 | TRBV19 | CASSIGLAGVGEQFF | TGTGCCAGTAGTATAGGACTAGCGGGAGTGGGAGAGCAGTTCTTC
NA | NA | TRBJ1-5 | TRBV19 | CASTPRVGAGDQPQHF | TGTGCCAGTACCCCCCGAGTTGGGGCAGGGGATCAGCCCCAGCATTTT
NA | NA | TRBJ1-4 | TRBV25-1 | CASSGGRQALNEKLFF | TGTGCCAGCAGTGGCGGGAGACAGGCCCTTAATGAAAAACTGTTTTTT
NA | TRBD2 | TRBJ2-1 | TRBV7-2 | CASSLGLAGTYNEQFF | TGTGCCAGCAGCTTAGGGTTAGCGGGAACCTACAATGAGCAGTTCTTC
NA | TRBD1 | TRBJ1-4 | TRBV27 | CATRGLSTVLFF | TGTGCCACCAGGGGGCTTTCAACCGTACTGTTTTTT
NA | TRBD2 | TRBJ2-7 | TRBV3-1/TRBV3-2 | CASSQARAGGFYEQYF | TGTGCCAGCAGCCAAGCGCGCGCGGGAGGTTTCTACGAGCAGTACTTC
NA | TRBD1 | TRBJ2-5 | TRBV7-6 | CASSSGQGQETQYF | TGTGCCAGCAGCTCTGGACAGGGGCAAGAGACCCAGTACTTC
few | TRBD1 | TRBJ2-5 | TRBV7-8 | CASSSGQVKETQYF | TGTGCCAGCAGTTCAGGACAGGTCAAAGAGACCCAGTACTTC
once | NA | TRBJ1-5 | TRBV7-2 | CASSLAAGSNQPQHF | TGTGCCAGCAGCTTAGCGGCGGGAAGCAATCAGCCCCAGCATTTT
NA | NA | TRBJ2-5 | TRBV4-3 | CASSQDGRYQETQYF | TGCGCCAGCAGCCAAGATGGTCGTTACCAAGAGACCCAGTACTTC
once | NA | TRBJ2-7 | TRBV5-1 | CASSLVRGILTPYEQYF | TGCGCCAGCAGCTTGGTAAGGGGAATACTCACGCCCTACGAGCAGTACTTC
NA | TRBD1 | TRBJ2-5 | TRBV19 | CASSPEGTAETQYF | TGTGCCAGTAGTCCCGAGGGGACAGCAGAGACCCAGTACTTC
NA | TRBD1 | TRBJ1-6 | TRBV28 | CASSFDRGTPLHF | TGTGCCAGCAGTTTCGACAGGGGGACACCCCTCCACTTT
NA | NA | TRBJ2-2 | TRBV19 | CASRPGYNTGELFF | TGTGCCAGTAGGCCTGGGTATAACACCGGGGAGCTGTTTTTT
NA | NA | TRBJ2-3 | TRBV25-1 | CASSDRAQGDTQYF | TGTGCCAGCAGTGATAGGGCCCAGGGGGATACGCAGTATTTT